The rows below give T cell receptor beta chains drawn from one sample of a study of blood T cell repertoires in COVID-19. Using immunoSEQ multiplex PCR, the repertoire was profiled, and TCRdb retains in-frame clones only, with some absent. The table includes about 230,000 clones, around four fifths detected once. Sequenced: peripheral blood. These receptors all stem from a woman between 65 and 79 years old with active or convalescent COVID-19. Both conserved end residues are part of each CDR3. The D gene is left open where the match is weak. Size tells how often a clone was seen (once, few, many) or the class of an expanded clone, and some rows leave it out.

d_gene	v_gene	abundance	j_gene	CDR3aa	CDR3nt
TRBD1	TRBV5-6	-	TRBJ1-1	CASSLGTGRGTEAFF	TGTGCCAGCAGCTTGGGGACAGGGAGGGGCACTGAAGCTTTCTTT
TRBD2	TRBV10-3	once	TRBJ2-7	CAISEVVSGSDEQYF	TGTGCCATCAGTGAGGTCGTTAGCGGGAGTGACGAGCAGTACTTC
-	TRBV19	-	TRBJ2-3	CASSSEKTDTQYF	TGTGCCAGTAGTAGCGAGAAAACAGATACGCAGTATTTT
-	TRBV11-2	once	TRBJ1-5	CASSPGVSQPQHF	TGTGCCAGCAGTCCAGGGGTAAGCCAGCCCCAGCATTTT
TRBD2	TRBV10-3	once	TRBJ2-5	CATGTSSETQYF	TGTGCCACCGGGACTAGTAGTGAGACCCAGTACTTC
-	TRBV7-8	-	TRBJ1-3	CASSSGSSGNTIYF	TGTGCCAGCAGCTCAGGCTCCTCTGGAAACACCATATATTTT
-	TRBV7-2	-	TRBJ2-1	CASSLDPSSYNEQFF	TGTGCCAGCAGCTTAGACCCGAGCTCCTACAATGAGCAGTTCTTC
-	TRBV5-4	-	TRBJ1-2	CASSLGGRSGYTF	TGTGCCAGCAGCTTGGGGGGCCGGAGTGGCTACACCTTC
-	TRBV2	-	TRBJ2-7	CASSEGGATYEQYF	TGTGCCAGCAGTGAAGGCGGGGCCACCTACGAGCAGTACTTC
-	TRBV5-1	-	TRBJ1-2	CASSPTAAPGYTF	TGCGCCAGCAGCCCCACAGCGGCTCCCGGCTACACCTTC
-	TRBV28	-	TRBJ2-7	CASSLGAEGTREQYF	TGTGCCAGCAGTTTAGGTGCAGAGGGAACCCGCGAGCAGTACTTC
TRBD1	TRBV5-4	-	TRBJ1-2	CASSADRTSGYTF	TGTGCCAGCAGCGCGGACAGGACGAGTGGCTACACCTTC
-	TRBV20-1	-	TRBJ2-7	CSAFYSYEQYF	TGCAGTGCTTTCTACTCCTACGAGCAGTACTTC
TRBD1	TRBV27	-	TRBJ1-5	CASSPAVGTGVYQPQHF	TGTGCCAGCAGTCCGGCCGTTGGTACAGGGGTTTATCAGCCCCAGCATTTT
TRBD1	TRBV27	-	TRBJ2-2	CASSIRDRGYTGELFF	TGTGCCAGCAGCATCCGGGACAGGGGATACACCGGGGAGCTGTTTTTT
TRBD2	TRBV2	-	TRBJ2-7	CASSDPRGAREQYF	TGTGCCAGCAGTGATCCGCGGGGGGCCCGGGAGCAGTACTTC